What follows are 2 T cell receptor beta chains derived from one specimen sequenced in a study of CD8 T cells in ankylosing spondylitis. TCRdb itself ran the 5' RACE reads through MiXCR, one entry per CDR3 protein. The table lists around 220,000 distinct CDR3 sequences, about 17% of them singletons. Overall study results and limits: A TCR beta motif made of 7 to 9 highly homologous variants seemed typical of ankylosing spondylitis blood.

Their antigen targets remain unknown. Specimen: blood, either unsorted or a sorted T cell fraction (not recorded which). These receptors came from a male donor with ankylosing spondylitis.

At least ten counts were recorded for this clonotype. The chain uses TRBV28 and TRBJ1-1; a weak D match, TRBD1 (5 bases). With 5 bases removed from V and 5 bases from J, the gap between germline ends came to 12 bases. CDR1 and CDR2 from the germline V gene are MDHEN and SYDVKM. This CDR3 is built from 13 residues. CDR3 coding DNA: TGTGCCAGCAGTGGGCGGGGGGGAACTGAAGCTTTCTTT. As protein: CASSGRGGTEAFF.

This sequence joins TRBV24-1 and TRBJ2-1; 8 positions agree with TRBD2. The germline CDR1 and CDR2 sequences are KGHDR and SFDVKD. Trimming cost V 10 bases and J 6 bases; bases outside gene matches: 4. The CDR3 sequence is 12 residues long. The CDR3 nucleotides read TGTGCCACTAGCGGGACGTCCAATGAGCAGTTCTTC. Translated, it gives CATSGTSNEQFF.